This TCR beta chain was sequenced in a study of sequential checkpoint blockade in melanoma. Study conclusions and caveats: For nivolumab-first patients, baseline tumor clonality was associated with response.

The CDR3 loop spans 17 amino acids. The junction had 11 bases not matched to a gene; V was cut back by 1 base and J by 9 bases. Germline assignment: CDR1 SGHDN and CDR2 FVKESK. Generated by immunoSEQ multiplex PCR, the TCRdb table keeps only in-frame clones and is missing some. In the table there are a few thousand clones, nearly 25% of which are singletons. Regarding treatment: randomized to nivolumab then ipilimumab (arm A) or the reverse (arm B). This clone was observed once. Antigen unknown. Sequenced material: tumor tissue (inferred from file names), taken from a patient given nivolumab and ipilimumab in sequence. The J gene is TRBJ2-1, the V gene TRBV14; the match to TRBD2 covers 11 bases. This sequence was found in a human donor with melanoma. CDR3 sequence: CASSQVMGLAGGSEQFF. DNA of the CDR3: TGTGCCAGCAGCCAAGTAATGGGTCTAGCGGGAGGCTCTGAGCAGTTCTTC.